The present T cell receptor (beta chain) was sequenced within a study of regulatory T cells in long-lasting Graves disease. Findings of the study overall: The study found TRBV28, TRBJ1-2 and TRBJ2-5 favored in persistent disease.

A remark on this clonotype: Its antigen is unknown.

The sample's time point: newly diagnosed GD, antithyroid drugs for less than 3 months. The TCR library was made from RNA extracted from PBMCs. The CDR3 length is 14 residues. V was cut by 2 bases and J by 6 bases, with 9 bases left in between. Germline-derived CDR1 and CDR2 are SGDLS and YYNGEE. HTBI primers from iRepertoire and Arm-PCR of CDR3 regions yielded the TCR beta libraries. TCRdb recomputed calls from the multiplex PCR reads with MiXCR, one row per CDR3 protein. The sample yields some 560,000 distinct CDR3 sequences, roughly 15% seen once. This sample was shared with a second study, whose subject was T cells in Graves' hyperthyroidism and ophthalmopathy.

The sequence was obtained from a woman aged 35 to 60 with Graves disease. This rearrangement joins TRBV9 to TRBJ1-6; perhaps TRBD1 as D (6 bases). The material was peripheral blood mononuclear cells (PBMCs), obtained at new diagnosis, from a patient treated with antithyroid drugs. Here the CDR3 DNA reads TGTGCCAGCAGCGTTTTGGACAGTAATTCACCCCTCCACTTT. It codes for CASSVLDSNSPLHF.